This T cell receptor (beta chain) is drawn from a study of Ad26.COV2.S vaccination and SARS-CoV-2 variants. The V end lost 6 bases, the J end lost 10 bases, and 13 bases lay between the germline ends. Germline V gene lookup returns CDR1 MDHEN and CDR2 SYDVKM. The CDR3 loop spans 13 amino acids. Indicated treatment: about 20 received Ad26.COV2.S at low or high dose, single or two shots; about 5 received placebo; per-sample allocation not given. Day 63 following the first vaccine or placebo injection was when the samples were taken. A Boston adult aged 18-55 years was the donor. Profiled with immunoSEQ multiplex PCR; TCRdb holds only in-frame clones, not every one. Here the sample spans around 370,000 clones, roughly 85% being singletons.

The starting material was peripheral blood, obtained in a trial of Ad26.COV2.S vaccine versus placebo. The source of this sequence is a person aged 18-60 years who received the Ad26.COV2.S COVID-19 vaccine or a placebo. V gene TRBV28 combines with J gene TRBJ1-6; D gene uncertain. The CDR3 loop reads CASSPEGSSPLHF. The CDR3 nucleotides read TGTGCCAGCAGCCCGGAGGGCTCCTCACCCCTCCACTTT.